The clone carrying this TCR beta chain was recorded a few times. Its specificity is unknown. CDR3 size: 15 residues. With 4 bases removed from V and 7 bases from J, the gap between germline ends came to 14 bases. Germline assignment: CDR1 SGHVS and CDR2 FQNEAQ. This specimen comes from a study of cytomegalovirus exposure and HLA in healthy donors. Study-wide points: TCR beta chain V- and J-gene trimming was linked, in a later analysis, to a missense variant in DCLRE1C. A previous analysis found most TCR beta V segments productive roughly 90% or roughly 30% of the time. In presence/absence analyses, roughly uniform sequencing depth across donors was assumed. For cytomegalovirus status, the classifier reportedly gave diagnoses with high specificity and sensitivity.

Vbeta (60) and Jbeta (13) primers were used in the PCR. The protocol was immunoSEQ multiplex PCR, while the TCRdb copy is restricted to in-frame clones and leaves out a portion. The repertoire holds 83,000 or so clones, about 76% seen once, with roughly a tenth in the top ten. The clonotype comes from a young man in good health and CMV-seropositive. The rearrangement joins TRBV7-8 to TRBJ1-6; D may be TRBD1 (6 bases). The sequencing input was PBMCs. The CDR3 nucleotides read TGTGCCAGCAGCTCTCAGGGGACGGGGAATTCACCCCTCCACTTT. It translates to CASSSQGTGNSPLHF.